This entry concerns a single T cell receptor (beta chain). The data belong to a study of cytomegalovirus exposure and HLA in healthy donors. The V end was cut by 5 bases, the J end by 0 bases, with 12 bases between. Per the germline V gene, CDR1 is MNHEY and CDR2 is SVGAGI. The CDR3 covers 15 residues. The PCR made use of 60 Vbeta and 13 Jbeta primers. Assay used: immunoSEQ multiplex PCR; TCRdb lists only in-frame clones, some missing. In the table there are roughly 80,000 clones, approximately 60% of which are singletons. Sequencing input: PBMCs. The receptor was derived from a male donor in good health and CMV-seropositive. This rearrangement joins TRBV6-5 to TRBJ2-3, with a tentative D call TRBD1 (6 bases). The CDR3 region is CASSQGQTSTDTQYF. The CDR3 DNA reads TGTGCCAGCAGTCAGGGACAAACTAGCACAGATACGCAGTATTTT.